A single sample is the source of the 18 T cell receptor beta chains below, sequenced in a study of blood T cell repertoires in COVID-19. The table came from immunoSEQ multiplex PCR; TCRdb's copy has only in-frame clones and leaves some out. The sample lists about 110,000 clones; about four fifths were seen once. The sequencing input was peripheral blood. The source of these receptors is a woman aged 55-75 years with acute or convalescent COVID-19.

The J gene is TRBJ2-1, the V gene TRBV4-1; D is perhaps TRBD2 (6 bases). Trimming pared 2 bases from V and 4 bases from J, leaving 12 bases between. Germline V CDR1 and CDR2: MGHRA, YSYEKL. The CDR3 covers 15 residues. The DNA for the CDR3 is TGCGCCAGCAGCCAATTGGAGGGGTCGTACAATGAGCAGTTCTTC. Protein sequence: CASSQLEGSYNEQFF.

V and J are TRBV28 and TRBJ1-1; D ambiguous. The CDR3 is 13 residues long. The ends were cut back, 7 bases at V and 5 bases at J, with 14 bases in the middle. Germline CDR1 is MDHEN and CDR2 is SYDVKM. The CDR3 here is CASTTPGFTEAFF. CDR3 bases: TGTGCCAGCACCACACCCGGGTTTACTGAAGCTTTCTTT.

The V gene is TRBV7-2, the J gene TRBJ2-7, with D tentatively TRBD1 (5 bases). Germline loops: CDR1 SGHTA, CDR2 FQGNSA. V was trimmed by 5 bases and J by 2 bases, leaving 16 bases between them. This CDR3 contains 15 residues. The CDR3 nucleotides are TGTGCCAGCAGCCCCCCCGGACATGGGGCCTACGAGCAGTACTTC. Translating it yields CASSPPGHGAYEQYF.

The genes are TRBV7-9 and TRBJ1-1; D not resolved. This CDR3 spans 14 amino acids. V lost 2 bases and J 7 bases, leaving 14 bases between the germline ends. Germline V gives CDR1 SEHNR, CDR2 FQNEAQ (reference sequence). In DNA form, the CDR3 reads TGTGCCAGCAGCTTACTCCCTCGGGGAGGTGAAGCTTTCTTT. Translated, it gives CASSLLPRGGEAFF.

This clone occurred once. The rearrangement uses TRBV11-3 and TRBJ2-1; the match to TRBD1 covers 8 bases. V shed 1 base and J 4 bases; nucleotides not matched to a gene: 9. The CDR3 contains 17 residues. Germline V gives CDR1 SGHNT, CDR2 YENEEA. CDR3 sequence: CASSLGEPGQEYNEQFF. As DNA, the CDR3 is TGTGCCAGCAGCTTAGGAGAACCGGGACAGGAATACAATGAGCAGTTCTTC.

This sequence joins TRBV6-5 and TRBJ1-2, with 7 bases lining up with TRBD1. V gave up 0 bases and J gave up 8 bases; unmatched junction bases: 6. CDR3 size: 14 residues. Per germline, CDR1 MNHEY and CDR2 SVGAGI. CDR3 in amino acids: CASSYSGRGKGYTF. CDR3 bases: TGTGCCAGCAGTTACTCGGGCAGGGGGAAAGGCTACACCTTC.

This clone was detected many times. The chain carries TRBV7-9 and TRBJ1-2; possible D gene TRBD1, 6 bases. Per the germline V gene, CDR1 is SEHNR and CDR2 is FQNEAQ (reference sequence). CDR3 length: 12 amino acids. Trimming removed 6 bases at V and 6 bases at J, with 11 bases between. CDR3 DNA sequence: TGTGCCAGCAGAAGGACAGAGCATGGCTACACCTTC. Protein sequence: CASRRTEHGYTF.

The rearrangement uses TRBV12-3 or TRBV12-4 and TRBJ1-1, with a possible D match to TRBD1 (5 bases). CDR3 length: 13 amino acids. V was cut by 3 bases and J by 1 base, with 6 bases left in between. This chain's CDR3 is CASSFTGNTEAFF. DNA of the CDR3: TGTGCCAGCAGTTTTACAGGGAACACTGAAGCTTTCTTT.

The chain recombines TRBV20-1 with TRBJ1-3; no firm D call. V was trimmed by 3 bases and J by 2 bases, leaving 11 bases between them. Germline CDR1 is DFQATT and CDR2 is SNEGSKA (reference sequence). This CDR3 spans 14 amino acids. CDR3 nucleotides: TGCAGTGCTAGTAGTCAGGTTGCTGGAAACACCATATATTTT. Its protein product is CSASSQVAGNTIYF.

The chain uses TRBV6-8 and TRBJ2-7; 8 positions match TRBD1. Germline V gene lookup returns CDR1 MNHGY and CDR2 SAAAGT. CDR3 length: 15 residues. With 6 bases clipped from V and 3 bases from J, the junction kept 10 bases outside the gene matches. The CDR3 DNA reads TGTGCCAGCAGGAAACAGGGGGAATGGGTCTACGAGCAGTACTTC. Translating gives CASRKQGEWVYEQYF.

The chain is built from TRBV11-1 and TRBJ2-7; possible D gene TRBD1, 7 bases. Germline V gene data show CDR1 as SGHAT and CDR2 as FQDESV (reference sequence). Trimming removed 5 bases from V and 7 bases from J, with 15 bases in between. The CDR3 extends over 13 amino acids. This CDR3 reads CASSKDRAGEQYF. In DNA form, the CDR3 reads TGTGCCAGCAGCAAAGACAGGGCGGGGGAGCAGTACTTC. The whole variable domain, filled in from reference TRBV11-1 and TRBJ2-7, reads EAEVAQSPRYKITEKSQAVAFWCDPISGHATLYWYRQILGQGPELLVQFQDESVVDDSQLPKDRFSAERLKGVDSTLKIQPAELGDSAMYLCASSKDRAGEQYFGPGTRLTVT.

This chain connects TRBV6-1 to TRBJ1-5; a weak D match, TRBD1 (5 bases). V was shortened by 0 bases and J by 0 bases, with 21 bases between the two germline ends. The CDR3 is made up of 20 amino acids. Per germline, CDR1 MNHNS and CDR2 SASEGT. The CDR3 DNA sequence: TGTGCCAGCAGTGAAGCGCTTCGGGGGGGTGGTTCCTATAGCAATCAGCCCCAGCATTTT. Residues: CASSEALRGGGSYSNQPQHF.

This chain uses TRBV2 with TRBJ1-2, with D possibly being TRBD1 (5 bases). CDR1 is SNHLY and CDR2 is FYNNEI in the germline V gene. Trimming took off 7 bases at V and 0 bases at J, with 15 bases between the two ends. CDR3 size: 15 residues. The DNA of the CDR3 is TGTGCCAGCAATTTAGACGACAGAGCTAACTATGGCTACACCTTC. Its protein product is CASNLDDRANYGYTF.

On this clone itself: This specimen includes other DNA sequences encoding the same CDR3. The CDR3 loop is CASSPDSPGNTIYF. In nucleotides, the CDR3 is TGTGCCAGCTCTCCCGACAGCCCTGGAAACACCATATATTTT. The gene calls are TRBV18 and TRBJ1-3; weak D call: TRBD1 (5 bases). Germline lookup yields CDR1 KGHSH and CDR2 LQKENI. Trimming stripped 6 bases from V and 2 bases from J, with 11 bases between. This CDR3 contains 14 residues.

As to this clone: The junction departs from germline at one end; a sequencing error may be responsible. V usage is TRBV7-2 and J usage is TRBJ2-5; weak D call: TRBD2 (5 bases). This CDR3 comprises 12 residues. Looked up from germline, CDR1 is SGHTA and CDR2 is FQGNSA. CDR3 DNA sequence: TGTGCCAGCAGCGTAGCGCGAGAGACCCAGTACTTC. Translation gives CASSVARETQYF. Complete variable domain (other parts from reference TRBV7-2 and TRBJ2-5): GAGVSQSPSNKVTEKGKDVELRCDPISGHTALYWYRQSLGQGLEFLIYFQGNSAPDKSGLPSDRFSAERTGGSVSTLTIQRTQQEDSAVYLCASSVARETQYFGPGTRLLVL.

The chain uses TRBV2 and TRBJ2-3; 9 bases match TRBD2. V was clipped by 7 bases and J by 0 bases; unmatched bases: 5. Looked up from germline, CDR1 is SNHLY and CDR2 is FYNNEI. CDR3 length: 15 residues. CDR3 DNA: TGTGCCAGCATTTTAGCGGGGGCAAGCACAGATACGCAGTATTTT. Translated, it gives CASILAGASTDTQYF.

The chain recombines TRBV5-1 with TRBJ2-5, with unresolved D. This CDR3 is 12 amino acids long. V was pared by 4 bases and J by 2 bases, with 6 bases between. The germline V gene has CDR1 SGHRS and CDR2 YFSETQ. CDR3: CASSRLQETQYF. The DNA of the CDR3 is TGCGCCAGCAGCCGTCTACAAGAGACCCAGTACTTC.

This rearrangement joins TRBV7-2 to TRBJ1-6; TRBD1 matches 10 bases. The germline CDR1 and CDR2 sequences are SGHTA and FQGNSA. The CDR3 runs 16 residues. V was clipped by 4 bases and J by 10 bases; unmatched bases: 10. CDR3 residues: CASSSEAGTGDSPLHF. CDR3 DNA sequence: TGTGCCAGCAGCTCAGAAGCCGGGACAGGGGACTCACCCCTCCACTTT.